This TCR beta chain originates from a study of blood T cell repertoires in COVID-19. Study-level background: Samples of COVID-19 (acute and convalescent) were obtained from the United States, Italy and Spain. T cells, B-cell-depleted T cells, or PBMCs provided the cDNA or gDNA that served as material.

Germline CDR1 SGHAT, CDR2 FQNNGV. J lost 3 bases, V lost 3 bases, and 4 bases had no gene match. The CDR3 runs 15 residues. As originally analysed: For nucleated cells, counts were estimated from reference gene primer amplification. The protocol was immunoSEQ multiplex PCR, while the TCRdb copy is restricted to in-frame clones and leaves out a portion. V, J and clone size derive from that table, while D and trimming were established from the DNA sequence. The table shows 250,000 or so clones, with 86% occurring only once. This clone was recorded once. The chain recombines TRBV11-2 with TRBJ2-7, with 11 nucleotides matching TRBD1. Sequencing input: peripheral blood. The receptor comes from a man in his forties with active or convalescent COVID-19. This CDR3 is CASSFRTGGIYEQYF. CDR3 DNA sequence: TGTGCCAGCAGCTTCCGGACAGGGGGCATCTACGAGCAGTACTTC.